What follows are 20 T cell receptor beta chains derived from one specimen sequenced in a study of radiation and T cells in renal cell carcinoma. This sample's time point: baseline pretreatment blood. This sample's treatment: 15 Gy SBRT to primary tumor, nephrectomy 4 weeks later. Data came from immunoSEQ multiplex PCR; TCRdb stores just in-frame clones and leaves some out. Among about 130,000 clones listed, more than 70% were seen once. This sample comprised blood, obtained from a patient whose treatment included radiotherapy and nephrectomy. All receptors derive from a woman aged 45-59 years with renal cell carcinoma.

The chain combines TRBV5-5 with TRBJ2-7; no clear D gene. CDR1 and CDR2 (germline): SGHKS, YYEKEE (reference sequence). This CDR3 comprises 16 residues. V lost 1 base and J lost 3, with 17 bases in between. CDR3 coding DNA: TGTGCCAGCAGCTTGTTTCCGGTTCGAAGGGACTACGAGCAGTACTTC. Translated: CASSLFPVRRDYEQYF. The full variable domain, rest sourced from reference TRBV5-5 and TRBJ2-7, is DAGVTQSPTHLIKTRGQQVTLRCSPISGHKSVSWYQQVLGQGPQFIFQYYEKEERGRGNFPDRFSARQFPNYSSELNVNALLLGDSALYLCASSLFPVRRDYEQYFGPGTRLTVT.

The gene calls are TRBV7-2 and TRBJ2-1, with 9 bases that match TRBD2. Germline values: CDR1 SGHTA, CDR2 FQGNSA. V lost 5 bases to trimming and J lost 8 bases; unmatched junction nucleotides: 13. CDR3 length: 16 residues. The CDR3, as DNA: TGTGCCAGCAGCCCACGGTGGGGACTAGCAAACCATGAGCAGTTCTTC. Residues: CASSPRWGLANHEQFF.

V gene TRBV5-1 combines with J gene TRBJ2-1, with 8 bases fitting TRBD2. CDR1 is SGHRS and CDR2 is YFSETQ in the germline V gene. V trimming: 5 bases; J trimming: 3 bases; junction bases outside the gene matches: 10. This CDR3 has 16 amino acids. CDR3 nucleotide sequence: TGCGCCAGCAGTCCCAGCGTTCGGGGGGGCTACAATGAGCAGTTCTTC. This translates into CASSPSVRGGYNEQFF.

The chain uses TRBV6-5 and TRBJ2-5, with a tentative D call TRBD2 (7 bases). CDR3 size: 16 residues. CDR1 and CDR2 from the germline V gene are MNHEY and SVGAGI. V gave up 4 bases and J gave up 4 bases, with 19 bases separating them. The CDR3 here is CASSLLGGGTGETQYF. CDR3 DNA sequence: TGTGCCAGCAGTTTACTGGGGGGGGGCACTGGAGAGACCCAGTACTTC.

The rearrangement uses TRBV10-3 and TRBJ1-5; 11 nucleotides match TRBD1. Germline V lookup: CDR1 ENHRY, CDR2 SYGVKD. The CDR3 contains 17 residues. With 5 bases clipped from V and 2 bases from J, the junction kept 8 bases outside the gene matches. CDR3 amino acids: CAISRGTGGMGNQPQHF. The CDR3 bases are TGTGCCATCAGTCGTGGGACAGGGGGTATGGGCAATCAGCCCCAGCATTTT.

The rearrangement uses TRBV5-1 and TRBJ2-7; D gene unclear. The CDR3 runs to 14 residues. Germline CDR1 reads SGHRS; CDR2 reads YFSETQ. V was clipped by 0 bases and J by 5 bases, with 12 bases between them. The CDR3 region has the DNA TGCGCCAGCAGCTTGGTGGGATCCGGCCACGAGCAGTACTTC. Amino acid sequence: CASSLVGSGHEQYF.

This clone was picked up one time. This chain links TRBV3-1 (or the pseudogene TRBV3-2) with TRBJ1-1; D unresolved. CDR1 LGHDT and CDR2 YNNKEL come from the germline V gene (reference sequence). This CDR3 has 9 residues. V was cut by 8 bases and J by 12 bases, with 10 bases left in between. CDR3 coding DNA: TGTGCCAGCGGTACACTAACTTTCTTT. Protein: CASGTLTFF.

This chain connects TRBV4-1 to TRBJ1-5; 8 positions match TRBD1. V shed 2 bases and J 3 bases; nucleotides not matched to a gene: 6. Germline-derived CDR1 and CDR2 are MGHRA and YSYEKL. The CDR3 has 16 amino acids. CDR3 in DNA: TGCGCCAGCAGCCAACCGGACAGGGAGCCCAATCAGCCCCAGCATTTT. This codes for CASSQPDREPNQPQHF.

The chain employs TRBV29-1 and TRBJ1-1; D is undetermined. The CDR3 runs 12 residues. V was trimmed by 5 bases and J by 2 bases, leaving 9 bases between them. CDR1 and CDR2 (germline): SQVTM, ANQGSEA. This chain's CDR3 is CSVLGANTEAFF. CDR3 bases: TGCAGCGTTTTGGGCGCTAACACTGAAGCTTTCTTT.

This clone was recorded once. The CDR3 nucleotides are TGCGCCAGCAGCCGAGCGGGCGGAGAGGGAAACGGGGAGCTGTTTTTT. Protein: CASSRAGGEGNGELFF. V usage is TRBV5-1 and J usage is TRBJ2-2, with a weak D call TRBD2 (6 bases). V shed 4 bases and J shed 7 bases, with 20 bases lying between them. The germline gives CDR1 SGHRS, CDR2 YFSETQ. The CDR3 covers 16 residues. Looking up the rest from reference TRBV5-1 and TRBJ2-2 gives the full variable domain: KAGVTQTPRYLIKTRGQQVTLSCSPISGHRSVSWYQQTPGQGLQFLFEYFSETQRNKGNFPGRFSGRQFSNSRSEMNVSTLELGDSALYLCASSRAGGEGNGELFFGEGSRLTVL.

The chain couples TRBV7-8 to TRBJ1-6; possibly TRBD1 for D (5 bases). The length of the CDR3 is 15 residues. V gave up 1 base and J gave up 7 bases, with 11 bases separating them. Per germline, CDR1 SGHVS and CDR2 FQNEAQ. CDR3 DNA sequence: TGTGCCAGCAGCTTAGGTAGGGCAGGGAATTCACCCCTCCACTTT. Protein product: CASSLGRAGNSPLHF.

J is TRBJ1-1 and V is TRBV7-9; D is unclear. The V and J ends lost 5 bases and 5 bases respectively, with 15 bases between them. CDR3 length: 14 residues. The germline V gene encodes CDR1 SEHNR and CDR2 FQNEAQ (reference sequence). The CDR3 DNA reads as TGTGCCAGCAGCATCGGACGGATGGGTACTGAAGCTTTCTTT. This sequence encodes CASSIGRMGTEAFF.

J is TRBJ1-5 and V is TRBV6-5; unclear D gene. Germline V gives CDR1 MNHEY, CDR2 SVGAGI. This CDR3 contains 15 residues. V lost 6 bases and J lost 3, with 15 bases in between. CDR3 nucleotides: TGTGCCAGCAGACGCCTCATGGGCGACAATCAGCCCCAGCATTTT. As protein: CASRRLMGDNQPQHF.

This rearrangement joins TRBV29-1 to TRBJ1-2, with 11 positions matching TRBD1. The germline CDR1 and CDR2 sequences are SQVTM and ANQGSEA. This CDR3 spans 13 amino acids. After removal of 3 bases from V and 4 bases from J, the junction contained 1 base not matched to a gene. CDR3 in amino acids: CSVEGTGGYGYTF. In DNA form, the CDR3 reads TGCAGCGTTGAGGGGACAGGGGGCTATGGCTACACCTTC.

This chain connects TRBV5-1 to TRBJ2-2; D unclear. There are 15 residues in the CDR3. Per the germline V gene, CDR1 is SGHRS and CDR2 is YFSETQ. The V and J ends lost 10 bases and 6 bases respectively, with 22 bases between them. This CDR3 is CADGPSRLPPGELFF. CDR3 coding DNA: TGCGCCGACGGGCCCTCGAGGCTACCCCCCGGGGAGCTGTTTTTT.

The chain couples TRBV6-5 to TRBJ2-7; D is unclear. V lost 2 bases and J 6 bases, leaving 8 bases between the germline ends. The CDR3 runs 12 residues. Germline V gene lookup returns CDR1 MNHEY and CDR2 SVGAGI. CDR3 nucleotide sequence: TGTGCCAGCAGTTACGGTGTTGGCGAGCAGTACTTC. It yields the protein CASSYGVGEQYF.

This CDR3 reads CASSSSGGAVNEQFF. The CDR3 DNA reads as TGTGCCAGCTCATCCAGCGGGGGGGCAGTGAATGAGCAGTTCTTC. The chain couples TRBV18 to TRBJ2-1, with 10 bases fitting TRBD2. Losses at the gene ends were 5 bases for V and 7 bases for J; bases not matched to a gene: 8. The CDR3 runs 15 residues. The V gene's germline CDR1 is KGHSH and CDR2 LQKENI.

This chain connects TRBV19 to TRBJ2-3, with 8 positions matching TRBD2. In germline, CDR1 is LNHDA, CDR2 SQIVND (reference sequence). The trim removed 7 bases at V and 3 bases at J, leaving 12 bases unmatched. The CDR3 is 16 residues long. The chain's CDR3 is CASNQGGLAGTDTQYF. The CDR3 DNA is TGTGCCAGTAACCAAGGTGGACTAGCAGGTACAGATACGCAGTATTTT. The whole variable domain, remainder taken from reference TRBV19 and TRBJ2-3, is DGGITQSPKYLFRKEGQNVTLSCEQNLNHDAMYWYRQDPGQGLRLIYYSQIVNDFQKGDIAEGYSVSREKKESFPLTVTSAQKNPTAFYLCASNQGGLAGTDTQYFGPGTRLTVL.

In its sample, this clone was seen once. The V call is TRBV19, the J call TRBJ1-4; weak D call: TRBD1 (6 bases). V was shortened by 2 bases and J by 2 bases, with 6 bases between the two germline ends. Germline values: CDR1 LNHDA, CDR2 SQIVND (reference sequence). The CDR3 is made up of 14 amino acids. CDR3 sequence reads: CASSITGTNEKLFF. CDR3 bases: TGTGCCAGTAGTATAACAGGGACTAATGAAAAACTGTTTTTT. Full variable domain (missing parts from reference TRBV19 and TRBJ1-4): DGGITQSPKYLFRKEGQNVTLSCEQNLNHDAMYWYRQDPGQGLRLIYYSQIVNDFQKGDIAEGYSVSREKKESFPLTVTSAQKNPTAFYLCASSITGTNEKLFFGSGTQLSVL.

A single count supports this clone. This chain connects TRBV9 to TRBJ1-6, with 11 bases matching TRBD1. J was trimmed by 10 bases and V by 4 bases; bases with no gene match: 7. The CDR3 extends over 15 amino acids. Germline CDR1 and CDR2: SGDLS and YYNGEE. The CDR3 DNA is TGTGCCAGCAGCTTGAGGGACAGGGGGAACTCACCCCTCCACTTT. This sequence encodes CASSLRDRGNSPLHF.